Each of the 26 T cell receptor beta chains below was sequenced from the same sample in a study of cytomegalovirus exposure and HLA in healthy donors. It was with 60 Vbeta and 13 Jbeta primers that the PCR ran. Profiling relied on immunoSEQ multiplex PCR, and the TCRdb table lists in-frame clones only, not all of them. The sample records 90,000 to 150,000 clones, 65% to 75% being singletons. Sequencing input: PBMCs. Source of these receptors: a woman aged 45-59 years in good health and CMV-seropositive.

V is TRBV7-2 and J is TRBJ1-6; 8 nucleotides agree with TRBD1. Trimming removed 2 bases from V and 9 bases from J; junction bases left unmatched: 3. The CDR3 runs to 14 residues. Germline loops: CDR1 SGHTA, CDR2 FQGNSA. CDR3 bases: TGTGCCAGCAGCTTATTCCAGGGGGCTTCACCCCTCCACTTT. Amino acid sequence: CASSLFQGASPLHF.

This chain connects TRBV19 to TRBJ1-5, with 8 bases fitting TRBD1. The CDR3 extends over 13 amino acids. V was clipped by 4 bases and J by 6 bases; unmatched bases: 2. The germline V gene encodes CDR1 LNHDA and CDR2 SQIVND (reference sequence). The CDR3 coding sequence is TGTGCCAGTAGTAACACAGGGGGTCAGCCCCAGCATTTT. Amino acid sequence: CASSNTGGQPQHF. The entire variable domain, with the rest obtained from reference TRBV19 and TRBJ1-5, is as follows: DGGITQSPKYLFRKEGQNVTLSCEQNLNHDAMYWYRQDPGQGLRLIYYSQIVNDFQKGDIAEGYSVSREKKESFPLTVTSAQKNPTAFYLCASSNTGGQPQHFGDGTRLSIL.

The chain combines TRBV27 with TRBJ1-5, with TRBD1 matching 7 bases. The germline gives CDR1 MNHEY, CDR2 SMNVEV (reference sequence). The junction had 6 bases not matched to a gene; V was cut back by 3 bases and J by 10 bases. The CDR3 totals 13 residues. The chain's CDR3 is CASSFATGRPQHF. The CDR3 region has the DNA TGTGCCAGCAGTTTCGCGACAGGGCGACCCCAGCATTTT.

In DNA, the CDR3 is TGTGCCAGTAGTATCACCGGGGGCAATCAGCCCCAGCATTTT. Its translation is CASSITGGNQPQHF. The chain couples TRBV19 to TRBJ1-5; D unclear. V dropped 3 bases and J dropped 2 bases, with 8 bases sitting between them. The germline V gene has CDR1 LNHDA and CDR2 SQIVND (reference sequence). The CDR3 spans 14 residues.

The chain joins TRBV4-1 to TRBJ2-1; D is unclear. The CDR3 spans 16 residues. Germline assignment: CDR1 MGHRA and CDR2 YSYEKL. V shed 5 bases and J shed 1 base, with 15 bases lying between them. The CDR3 nucleotides are TGCGCCAGCAGCTCCCCTGGCGGATTTTCCTACAATGAGCAGTTCTTC. Protein sequence: CASSSPGGFSYNEQFF.

This clone was observed a few times. This chain joins TRBV27 and TRBJ2-1; 8 nucleotides agree with TRBD1. CDR3 length: 16 amino acids. Germline V lookup: CDR1 MNHEY, CDR2 SMNVEV (reference sequence). V was clipped by 5 bases and J by 8 bases; unmatched bases: 14. The CDR3 region has the DNA TGTGCCAGCAGTATCCCAAGGACAGGGTTTGTGGATGAGCAGTTCTTC. This codes for CASSIPRTGFVDEQFF.

The chain uses TRBV2 and TRBJ1-4; no firm D call. V was shortened by 3 bases and J by 4 bases, with 9 bases between the two germline ends. This CDR3 region has 14 residues. CDR1 SNHLY and CDR2 FYNNEI come from the germline V gene. Here the CDR3 reads CASSEGAGNEKLFF. The CDR3 DNA sequence: TGTGCCAGCAGTGAGGGAGCCGGTAATGAAAAACTGTTTTTT.

This clone was observed a single time. The V and J genes are TRBV25-1 and TRBJ1-2, with 8 bases lining up with TRBD1. Germline CDR1 and CDR2: MGHDK and SYGVNS. Trimming at V came to 1 base and at J to 9 bases, leaving 7 bases not matched to a gene. There are 14 residues in the CDR3. The CDR3 here is CASSESLQGESYTF. CDR3 sequence (DNA): TGTGCCAGCAGTGAATCCTTACAGGGGGAGAGCTACACCTTC.

V is TRBV15 and J is TRBJ2-5; D is undetermined. TRBJ2-7 matches the DNA end more closely, so the J call is doubtful. The CDR3 has 11 amino acids. Looked up from germline, CDR1 is LNHNV and CDR2 is YYDKDF (reference sequence). The CDR3 nucleotides read TGTGCCACCAGCAGATCCAACGAGCAGTACTTC. Translating gives CATSRSNEQYF.

The chain couples TRBV5-4 to TRBJ2-1, with 10 bases that match TRBD2. Germline lookup yields CDR1 SGHNT and CDR2 YYREEE (reference sequence). Germline trimming cut 4 bases from V and 3 bases from J; bases unmatched to any gene: 16. The CDR3 contains 19 residues. CDR3 sequence (DNA): TGTGCCAGCAGCCTTGGCGGGCTAGCGGGAGTAAGGAACTACAATGAGCAGTTCTTC. Translating it yields CASSLGGLAGVRNYNEQFF.

The gene calls are TRBV19 and TRBJ2-5, with 8 bases aligning to TRBD2. The CDR3 is made up of 17 amino acids. The J segment lost 3 bases and the V segment lost 0 bases, leaving 9 bases of the junction unmatched. Germline V CDR1 and CDR2: LNHDA, SQIVND (reference sequence). The CDR3 loop is CASSIDPSGSLKETQYF. The CDR3, as DNA: TGTGCCAGTAGTATAGATCCCAGCGGGAGCCTCAAAGAGACCCAGTACTTC.

The rearrangement links TRBV12-5 to TRBJ1-5; D is unclear. Germline values: CDR1 LGHNT, CDR2 FRNRAP. The CDR3 sequence is 15 residues long. V was pared by 5 bases and J by 7 bases, with 18 bases between. The CDR3 sequence is CASGRSDVARQPQHF. CDR3 nucleotide sequence: TGTGCTAGTGGTAGATCAGATGTCGCAAGACAGCCCCAGCATTTT.

This clone was seen only a few times. V is TRBV19 and J is TRBJ1-2; D possibly corresponds to TRBD1 (5 bases). The CDR3 loop spans 14 amino acids. Germline V gives CDR1 LNHDA, CDR2 SQIVND (reference sequence). The V gene lost 4 bases and the J gene lost 3 bases, with 12 bases spanning the gap. CDR3 amino acids: CASSTTAPHYGYTF. The CDR3 nucleotides are TGTGCCAGTAGTACGACAGCTCCTCACTATGGCTACACCTTC.

The chain couples TRBV4-3 to TRBJ1-5; no definite D call. Germline-derived CDR1 and CDR2 are LGHNA and YSLEER. V was shortened by 8 bases and J by 3 bases, with 11 bases between the two germline ends. This CDR3 has 13 amino acids. The CDR3 sequence is CASLLDPNQPQHF. The CDR3 DNA sequence: TGCGCCAGCCTCCTAGATCCCAATCAGCCCCAGCATTTT.

In DNA, the CDR3 is TGTGCCAGCTCTCAAGAACAGGGGAATACTGAAGCTTTCTTT. Translation gives CASSQEQGNTEAFF. V is TRBV18 and J is TRBJ1-1; TRBD1 matches at 7 bases. V gave up 6 bases and J gave up 5 bases; unmatched junction bases: 9. This CDR3 comprises 14 residues. Germline loops: CDR1 KGHSH, CDR2 LQKENI. The whole variable domain, remainder taken from reference TRBV18 and TRBJ1-1, is NAGVMQNPRHLVRRRGQEARLRCSPMKGHSHVYWYRQLPEEGLKFMVYLQKENIIDESGMPKERFSAEFPKEGPSILRIQQVVRGDSAAYFCASSQEQGNTEAFFGQGTRLTVV.

The genes are TRBV4-3 and TRBJ2-2; 7 bases map to TRBD1. Germline-derived CDR1 and CDR2 are LGHNA and YSLEER. The junction had 6 bases not matched to a gene; V was cut back by 1 base and J by 4 bases. The CDR3 has 16 residues. This CDR3 is CASSQGITGATGELFF. The DNA for the CDR3 is TGCGCCAGCAGCCAAGGGATAACAGGGGCCACCGGGGAGCTGTTTTTT.

CDR3 sequence: CASSLVGSAGEDTQYF. Here the CDR3 DNA reads TGCGCCAGCAGCTTGGTAGGATCGGCGGGGGAAGATACGCAGTATTTT. The chain carries TRBV5-1 and TRBJ2-3, with 7 positions matching TRBD2. The CDR3 extends over 16 amino acids. CDR1 and CDR2 from the germline V gene are SGHRS and YFSETQ. With 0 bases clipped from V and 5 bases from J, the junction kept 9 bases outside the gene matches. Variable domain in full (rest from reference TRBV5-1 and TRBJ2-3): KAGVTQTPRYLIKTRGQQVTLSCSPISGHRSVSWYQQTPGQGLQFLFEYFSETQRNKGNFPGRFSGRQFSNSRSEMNVSTLELGDSALYLCASSLVGSAGEDTQYFGPGTRLTVL.

This sequence joins TRBV29-1 and TRBJ2-7; D gene unclear. Trimming pared 3 bases from V and 1 base from J, leaving 22 bases between. This CDR3 has 17 residues. Germline V CDR1 and CDR2: SQVTM, ANQGSEA. In nucleotides, the CDR3 is TGCAGCGTTGACCTACCCCCCACAGAACGTATATCCTACGAGCAGTACTTC. Translated: CSVDLPPTERISYEQYF.

The chain combines TRBV30 with TRBJ1-2; TRBD1 is a possible D gene (6 bases). The CDR3 is 13 residues long. Germline V lookup: CDR1 GTSNPN, CDR2 SVGIG (reference sequence). Trimming removed 2 bases from V and 6 bases from J, with 13 bases in between. In DNA, the CDR3 is TGTGCCTGGAGTATTCAGGGGACCAATGGCTACACCTTC. It is translated as CAWSIQGTNGYTF.

The chain uses TRBV28 and TRBJ2-4; 7 bases align to TRBD1. This CDR3 comprises 17 residues. Per the germline V gene, CDR1 is MDHEN and CDR2 is SYDVKM. V lost 4 bases to trimming and J lost 9 bases; unmatched junction nucleotides: 18. The CDR3: CASSSKGAQLARGIQYF. CDR3 in DNA: TGTGCCAGCAGTTCAAAGGGGGCTCAACTGGCAAGAGGCATTCAGTACTTC.

The chain links TRBV30 to TRBJ1-1; 8 nucleotides agree with TRBD1. Trimming cost V 8 bases and J 0 bases; bases outside gene matches: 5. The CDR3 contains 13 residues. Germline assignment: CDR1 GTSNPN and CDR2 SVGIG (reference sequence). CDR3 loop: CAGHRGMNTEAFF. In DNA, the CDR3 is TGTGCCGGGCACAGGGGGATGAACACTGAAGCTTTCTTT.

The chain recombines TRBV10-3 with TRBJ1-2, with D possibly matching TRBD1 (6 bases). Looked up from germline, CDR1 is ENHRY and CDR2 is SYGVKD. The CDR3 extends over 16 amino acids. Trimming removed 2 bases from V and 4 bases from J, with 17 bases in between. CDR3 nucleotide sequence: TGTGCCATCAGTGAGGGGCAGGGGCCTCGATCCTATGGCTACACCTTC. Amino acid sequence: CAISEGQGPRSYGYTF.

This clone has only a few counts. The genes are TRBV7-6 and TRBJ2-3; TRBD1 is a possible D gene (6 bases). The ends were cut back, 5 bases at V and 0 bases at J, with 9 bases in the middle. Germline V CDR1 and CDR2: SGHVS, FNYEAQ. The CDR3 runs 14 residues. The CDR3 loop is CASSRTVSTDTQYF. CDR3 in DNA: TGTGCCAGCAGCCGGACAGTTAGCACAGATACGCAGTATTTT.

The chain is built from TRBV15 and TRBJ1-2, with 8 bases identical to TRBD1. Looked up from germline, CDR1 is LNHNV and CDR2 is YYDKDF (reference sequence). CDR3 length: 14 amino acids. V was pared by 3 bases and J by 8 bases, with 8 bases of the junction left unmatched. The CDR3 sequence: CATSSGQGTRGYTF. Here the CDR3 DNA reads TGTGCCACCAGCAGCGGACAGGGTACTCGAGGCTACACCTTC.

The CDR3 bases are TGTGCCAGCAGCTTTAGCGGAGGCCCCTACGAGCAGTACTTC. Encoded protein: CASSFSGGPYEQYF. The J gene is TRBJ2-7, the V gene TRBV7-8; D is possibly TRBD2 (6 bases). CDR1 is SGHVS and CDR2 is FQNEAQ in the germline V gene. The length of the CDR3 is 14 residues. Trimming removed 3 bases at V and 2 bases at J, with 11 bases between.

The gene calls are TRBV6-4 and TRBJ1-1; D remains unclear. There are 15 residues in the CDR3. Per the germline V gene, CDR1 is MRHNA and CDR2 is SNTAGT. With 3 bases removed from V and 5 bases from J, the gap between germline ends came to 16 bases. DNA for the CDR3: TGTGCCAGCAGTGAGCTGGTCATCTACGAAACTGAAGCTTTCTTT. This sequence encodes CASSELVIYETEAFF.